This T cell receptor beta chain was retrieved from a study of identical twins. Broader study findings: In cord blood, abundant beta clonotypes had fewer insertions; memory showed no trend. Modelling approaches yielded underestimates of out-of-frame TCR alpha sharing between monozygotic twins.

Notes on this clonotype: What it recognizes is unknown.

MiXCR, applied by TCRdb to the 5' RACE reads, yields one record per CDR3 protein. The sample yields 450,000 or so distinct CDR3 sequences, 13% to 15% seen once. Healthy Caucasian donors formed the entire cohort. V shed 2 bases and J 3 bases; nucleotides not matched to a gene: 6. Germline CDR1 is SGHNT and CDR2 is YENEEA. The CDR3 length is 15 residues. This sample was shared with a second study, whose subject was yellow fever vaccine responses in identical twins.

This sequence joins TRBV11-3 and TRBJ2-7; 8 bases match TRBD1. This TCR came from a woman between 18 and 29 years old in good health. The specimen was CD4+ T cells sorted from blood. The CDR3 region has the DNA TGTGCCAGCAGCTTAATGACAGGGGATTTCTACGAGCAGTACTTC. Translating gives CASSLMTGDFYEQYF.